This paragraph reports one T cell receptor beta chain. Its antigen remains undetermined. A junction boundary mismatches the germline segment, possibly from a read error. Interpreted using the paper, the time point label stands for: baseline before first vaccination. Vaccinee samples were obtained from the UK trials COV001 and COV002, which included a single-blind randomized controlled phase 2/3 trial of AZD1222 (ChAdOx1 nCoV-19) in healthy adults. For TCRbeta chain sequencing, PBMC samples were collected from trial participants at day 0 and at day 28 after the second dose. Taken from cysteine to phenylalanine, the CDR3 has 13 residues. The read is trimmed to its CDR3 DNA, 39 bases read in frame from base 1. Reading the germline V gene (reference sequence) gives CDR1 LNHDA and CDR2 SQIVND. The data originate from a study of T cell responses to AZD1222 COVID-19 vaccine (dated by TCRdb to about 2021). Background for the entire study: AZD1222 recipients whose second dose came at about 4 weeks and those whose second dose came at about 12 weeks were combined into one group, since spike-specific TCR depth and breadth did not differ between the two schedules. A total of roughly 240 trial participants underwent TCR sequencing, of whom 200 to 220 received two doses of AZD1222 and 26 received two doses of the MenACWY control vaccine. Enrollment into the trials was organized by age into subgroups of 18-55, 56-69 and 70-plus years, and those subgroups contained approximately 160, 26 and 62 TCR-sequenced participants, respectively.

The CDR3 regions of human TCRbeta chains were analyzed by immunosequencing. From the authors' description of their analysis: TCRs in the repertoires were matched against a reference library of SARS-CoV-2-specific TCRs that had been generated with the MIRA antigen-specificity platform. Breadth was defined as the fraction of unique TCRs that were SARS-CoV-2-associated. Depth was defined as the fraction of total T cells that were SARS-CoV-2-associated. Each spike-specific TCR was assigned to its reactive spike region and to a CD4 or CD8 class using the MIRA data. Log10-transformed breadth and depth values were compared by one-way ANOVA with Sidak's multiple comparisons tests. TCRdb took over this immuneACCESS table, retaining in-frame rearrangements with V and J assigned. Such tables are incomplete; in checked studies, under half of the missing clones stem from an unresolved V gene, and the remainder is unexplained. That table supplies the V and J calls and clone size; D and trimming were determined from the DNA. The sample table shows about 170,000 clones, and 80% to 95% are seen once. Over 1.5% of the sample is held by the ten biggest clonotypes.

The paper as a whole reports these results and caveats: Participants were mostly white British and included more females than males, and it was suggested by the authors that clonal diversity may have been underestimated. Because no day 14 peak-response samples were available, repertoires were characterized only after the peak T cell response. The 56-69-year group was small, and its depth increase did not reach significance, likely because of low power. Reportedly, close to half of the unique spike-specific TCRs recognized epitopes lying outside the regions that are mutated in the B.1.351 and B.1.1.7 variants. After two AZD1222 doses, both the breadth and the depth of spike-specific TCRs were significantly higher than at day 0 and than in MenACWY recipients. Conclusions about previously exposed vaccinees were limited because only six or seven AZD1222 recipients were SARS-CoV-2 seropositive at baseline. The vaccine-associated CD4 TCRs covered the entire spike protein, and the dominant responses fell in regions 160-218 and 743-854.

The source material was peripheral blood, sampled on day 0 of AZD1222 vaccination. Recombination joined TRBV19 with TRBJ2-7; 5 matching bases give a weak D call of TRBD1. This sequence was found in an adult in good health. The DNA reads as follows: TGTGCCAGTAGTATTGGGCAGGGCCCCCTCTTGGACTTC. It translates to CASSIGQGPLLDF. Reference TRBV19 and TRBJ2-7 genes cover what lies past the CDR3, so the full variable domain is DGGITQSPKYLFRKEGQNVTLSCEQNLNHDAMYWYRQDPGQGLRLIYYSQIVNDFQKGDIAEGYSVSREKKESFPLTVTSAQKNPTAFYLCASSIGQGPLLDFGPGTRLTVT.